This passage covers 20 T cell receptor beta chains from one sample sequenced in a study of CD8+ T cells in alopecia areata. Following RNA extraction, reverse transcription yielded cDNA that acted as the sequencing template. The protocol was immunoSEQ multiplex PCR, while the TCRdb copy is restricted to in-frame clones and leaves out a portion. The sample holds 140,000 to 150,000 clones, about 51% seen once. The sequenced sample was CD4+ T cells sorted from blood, obtained at week 0. These TCRs come from a human donor with alopecia areata.

This clone was picked up one time. The V call is TRBV2, the J call TRBJ2-7; TRBD2 might be the D (5 bases). CDR1 SNHLY and CDR2 FYNNEI come from the germline V gene. V was shortened by 2 bases and J by 6 bases, with 17 bases between the two germline ends. CDR3 length equals 15 residues. CDR3 residues: CASSERTGVGFEQYF. The CDR3 bases are TGTGCCAGCAGTGAACGGACCGGGGTTGGTTTCGAGCAGTACTTC.

This clone was counted a few times. The chain carries TRBV14 and TRBJ2-5, with D tentatively TRBD2 (5 bases). The ends were cut back, 0 bases at V and 5 bases at J, with 16 bases in the middle. The CDR3 covers 16 residues. CDR1 and CDR2 (germline): SGHDN, FVKESK. The CDR3 is CASSQDAAGFGETQYF. CDR3 DNA sequence: TGTGCCAGCAGCCAAGATGCGGCGGGTTTCGGGGAGACCCAGTACTTC.

This clone was seen just once. The chain links TRBV25-1 to TRBJ2-3; D tentatively reads TRBD1 or TRBD2 (5 bases each). Germline assignment: CDR1 MGHDK and CDR2 SYGVNS. The CDR3 sequence is 13 residues long. Trimming removed 8 bases from V and 7 bases from J, with 16 bases in between. CDR3 in DNA: TGTGCCAGCGGGGGACGGGCTGTCAATACGCAGTATTTT. This sequence encodes CASGGRAVNTQYF.

There are a few counts of this clone. The chain joins TRBV5-1 to TRBJ2-7, with D perhaps matching TRBD1 or TRBD2 (5 bases each). Looked up from germline, CDR1 is SGHRS and CDR2 is YFSETQ. With 4 bases removed from V and 2 bases from J, the gap between germline ends came to 13 bases. This CDR3 has 14 residues. DNA of the CDR3: TGCGCCAGCAGCCCAGGGACGGGAACCTACGAGCAGTACTTC. Residues: CASSPGTGTYEQYF. Full variable domain (outside the CDR3, taken from reference TRBV5-1 and TRBJ2-7): KAGVTQTPRYLIKTRGQQVTLSCSPISGHRSVSWYQQTPGQGLQFLFEYFSETQRNKGNFPGRFSGRQFSNSRSEMNVSTLELGDSALYLCASSPGTGTYEQYFGPGTRLTVT.

There are a few counts of this clone. This chain connects TRBV27 to TRBJ2-7; 9 bases agree with TRBD2. Germline CDR1 reads MNHEY; CDR2 reads SMNVEV (reference sequence). V shed 4 bases, J shed 3 bases, and the junction held 7 bases outside the gene matches. The CDR3 sequence is 15 residues long. CDR3 amino acids: CASSSLGSGSYEQYF. The CDR3 nucleotides are TGTGCCAGCAGTTCCCTGGGTAGCGGGAGCTACGAGCAGTACTTC.

The CDR3, as DNA: TGCAGCGTTGCCCCGACAGGGGGCGCAAGGACAGATACGCAGTATTTT. Its translation is CSVAPTGGARTDTQYF. The chain links TRBV29-1 to TRBJ2-3, with 10 bases identical to TRBD1. The germline CDR1 and CDR2 sequences are SQVTM and ANQGSEA. The V gene end was trimmed by 4 bases and the J gene end by 3 bases; junction bases not matched to a gene: 10. This CDR3 is 16 amino acids long.

This clone was detected only a few times. V gene TRBV10-3 combines with J gene TRBJ2-3, with D perhaps matching TRBD1 (6 bases). CDR3 length: 14 amino acids. With 3 bases removed from V and 2 bases from J, the gap between germline ends came to 9 bases. CDR1 is ENHRY and CDR2 is SYGVKD in the germline V gene. CDR3 nucleotide sequence: TGTGCCATCAGTGACGGACAGCCCACAGATACGCAGTATTTT. As protein: CAISDGQPTDTQYF.

CDR3 coding DNA: TGTGCCAGCAGTTTGTCGGACAGCACCGGGGAGCTGTTTTTT. The encoded protein is CASSLSDSTGELFF. The chain uses TRBV27 and TRBJ2-2; D possibly corresponds to TRBD1 (6 bases). Deletions cut 3 bases from V and 4 bases from J, with 9 bases between. CDR3 length equals 14 residues. Germline loops: CDR1 MNHEY, CDR2 SMNVEV (reference sequence).

This clone was seen a handful of times. The chain employs TRBV10-3 and TRBJ2-1; tentatively, D is TRBD2 (5 bases). Germline CDR1 ENHRY, CDR2 SYGVKD. Trimming pared 10 bases from V and 7 bases from J, leaving 11 bases between. CDR3 length equals 11 residues. CDR3: CATEERNEQFF. Here the CDR3 DNA reads TGTGCCACCGAGGAGCGGAATGAGCAGTTCTTC.

This chain links TRBV27 with TRBJ2-7, with D perhaps matching TRBD1 or TRBD2 (5 bases each). This CDR3 comprises 15 residues. CDR1 and CDR2 (germline): MNHEY, SMNVEV (reference sequence). Trimming cost V 4 bases and J 1 base, with 14 bases left between them. The CDR3 DNA is TGTGCCAGCAGTTCCCCCACCTGGGGGTCCTACGAGCAGTACTTC. Its protein is CASSSPTWGSYEQYF.

The chain carries TRBV11-2 and TRBJ2-1, with 11 bases matching TRBD2. Germline values: CDR1 SGHAT, CDR2 FQNNGV. CDR3 size: 16 residues. Unmatched junction bases numbered 6, after V lost 5 bases and J lost 3 bases. This CDR3 is CASSLTSGSGYNEQFF. DNA for the CDR3: TGTGCCAGCAGCCTCACTAGCGGGAGTGGCTACAATGAGCAGTTCTTC. The full variable domain, completed using reference TRBV11-2 and TRBJ2-1, is EAGVAQSPRYKIIEKRQSVAFWCNPISGHATLYWYQQILGQGPKLLIQFQNNGVVDDSQLPKDRFSAERLKGVDSTLKIQPAKLEDSAVYLCASSLTSGSGYNEQFFGPGTRLTVL.

This clone was counted between two and nine times. This chain uses TRBV29-1 with TRBJ1-1; no clear D gene. Trimming took off 5 bases at V and 0 bases at J, with 7 bases between the two ends. CDR1 and CDR2 from the germline V gene are SQVTM and ANQGSEA. The length of the CDR3 is 12 residues. In DNA, the CDR3 is TGCAGCGTTCAGTCCATGAACACTGAAGCTTTCTTT. Its translation is CSVQSMNTEAFF.

The gene calls are TRBV2 and TRBJ2-5; D remains unclear. V lost 5 bases and J 4 bases, leaving 5 bases between the germline ends. This CDR3 is 11 amino acids long. Germline CDR1 reads SNHLY; CDR2 reads FYNNEI. The CDR3 sequence is CASSLRETQYF. In DNA form, the CDR3 reads TGTGCCAGCAGTTTGAGAGAGACCCAGTACTTC.

This clone turned up a few times. The chain links TRBV6-5 to TRBJ2-5; no reliable D call. Germline V lookup: CDR1 MNHEY, CDR2 SVGAGI. The CDR3 is 14 amino acids. Trimming shortened V by 1 base and J by 4 bases, and 10 bases separated the two germline ends. CDR3 loop: CASSYYSKGETQYF. The DNA of the CDR3 is TGTGCCAGCAGTTACTACAGTAAGGGAGAGACCCAGTACTTC.

The chain joins TRBV15 to TRBJ1-1; a possible D gene is TRBD1 (6 bases). The germline V gene has CDR1 LNHNV and CDR2 YYDKDF (reference sequence). The germline V and J ends were trimmed by 3 bases and 4 bases, with 15 bases remaining between them. This CDR3 spans 15 amino acids. CDR3 region: CATSRAQGGGTEAFF. DNA for the CDR3: TGTGCCACCAGCAGGGCCCAGGGAGGGGGCACTGAAGCTTTCTTT.

In this sample, this clone turned up a few times. This rearrangement joins TRBV4-1 to TRBJ2-7, with 9 bases that match TRBD2. CDR3 length: 15 amino acids. Germline V lookup: CDR1 MGHRA, CDR2 YSYEKL. J gave up 9 bases and V 0 bases, and 9 bases lay outside the gene matches. CDR3 sequence (DNA): TGCGCCAGCAGCCAAGATGTTCTAGCGGGATGGGGGCAGTACTTC. Its protein is CASSQDVLAGWGQYF.

This clone was counted once. This sequence joins TRBV6-1 and TRBJ1-5; no definite D call. The CDR3 is 13 amino acids. Looked up from germline, CDR1 is MNHNS and CDR2 is SASEGT. Trimming shortened V by 8 bases and J by 3 bases, and 11 bases separated the two germline ends. CDR3 coding DNA: TGTGCCAGCCGTGGGCAGAACAATCAGCCCCAGCATTTT. As protein: CASRGQNNQPQHF.

The V gene is TRBV29-1, the J gene TRBJ2-3, with a tentative D call TRBD2 (5 bases). The germline V gene encodes CDR1 SQVTM and CDR2 ANQGSEA. The CDR3 is 11 amino acids. Trimming removed 4 bases from V and 6 bases from J, with 8 bases in between. CDR3 region: CSVASGDTQYF. In nucleotides, the CDR3 is TGCAGCGTTGCATCGGGGGATACGCAGTATTTT.

V is TRBV5-1 and J is TRBJ2-5; D perhaps matches TRBD2 (6 bases). The V and J ends lost 2 bases and 5 bases respectively, with 13 bases between them. The CDR3 totals 14 residues. Germline loops: CDR1 SGHRS, CDR2 YFSETQ. CDR3 region: CASSFGLAGETQYF. CDR3 DNA sequence: TGCGCCAGCAGCTTCGGACTGGCGGGGGAGACCCAGTACTTC.

V is TRBV6-6 and J is TRBJ2-1, with 7 bases lining up with TRBD2. The germline CDR1 and CDR2 sequences are MNHNY and SVGAGI (reference sequence). The junction had 11 bases not matched to a gene; V was cut back by 11 bases and J by 7 bases. The CDR3 is 13 residues long. The CDR3 DNA is TGTGCCGGGCGGGGGACTCCGGAGAATGAGCAGTTCTTC. This translates into CAGRGTPENEQFF.